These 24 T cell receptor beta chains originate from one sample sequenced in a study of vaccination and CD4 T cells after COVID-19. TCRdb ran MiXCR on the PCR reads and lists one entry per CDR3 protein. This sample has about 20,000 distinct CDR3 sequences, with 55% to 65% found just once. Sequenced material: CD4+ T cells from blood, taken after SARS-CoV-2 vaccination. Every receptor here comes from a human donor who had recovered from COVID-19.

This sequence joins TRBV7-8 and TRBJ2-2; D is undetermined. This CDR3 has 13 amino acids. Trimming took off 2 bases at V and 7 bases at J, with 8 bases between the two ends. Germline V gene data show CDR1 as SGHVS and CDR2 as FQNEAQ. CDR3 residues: CASSLKSRGELFF. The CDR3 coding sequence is TGTGCCAGCAGCTTAAAAAGCCGCGGGGAGCTGTTTTTT.

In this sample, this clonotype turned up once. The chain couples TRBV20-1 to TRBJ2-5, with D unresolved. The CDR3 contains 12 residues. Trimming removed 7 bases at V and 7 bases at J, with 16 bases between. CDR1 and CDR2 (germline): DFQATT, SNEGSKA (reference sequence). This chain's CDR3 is CSGTELLGTQYF. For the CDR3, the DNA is TGCAGTGGAACGGAACTACTGGGGACCCAGTACTTC.

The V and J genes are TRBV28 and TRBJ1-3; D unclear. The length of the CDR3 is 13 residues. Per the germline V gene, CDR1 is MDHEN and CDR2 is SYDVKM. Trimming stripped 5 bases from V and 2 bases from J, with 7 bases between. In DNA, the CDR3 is TGTGCCAGCAGTCGCACCGCTGGAAACACCATATATTTT. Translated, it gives CASSRTAGNTIYF. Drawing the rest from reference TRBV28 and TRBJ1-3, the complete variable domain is DVKVTQSSRYLVKRTGEKVFLECVQDMDHENMFWYRQDPGLGLRLIYFSYDVKMKEKGDIPEGYSVSREKKERFSLILESASTNQTSMYLCASSRTAGNTIYFGEGSWLTVV.

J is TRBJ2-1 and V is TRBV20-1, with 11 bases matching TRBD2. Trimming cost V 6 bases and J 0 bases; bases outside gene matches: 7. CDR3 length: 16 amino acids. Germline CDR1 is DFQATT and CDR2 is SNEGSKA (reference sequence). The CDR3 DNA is TGCAGTGCCCAGACTAGCGGGGACTACTCCTACAATGAGCAGTTCTTC. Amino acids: CSAQTSGDYSYNEQFF.

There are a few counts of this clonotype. The CDR3 DNA reads as TGTGCCAGCAGCCAAGGACAGGCTCCAGCCTATGGCTACACCTTC. This encodes CASSQGQAPAYGYTF. This rearrangement joins TRBV7-9 to TRBJ1-2, with TRBD1 matching 7 bases. This CDR3 spans 15 amino acids. Germline V gene sequence: CDR1 SEHNR, CDR2 FQNEAQ (reference sequence). Unmatched junction bases numbered 10, after V lost 5 bases and J lost 4 bases.

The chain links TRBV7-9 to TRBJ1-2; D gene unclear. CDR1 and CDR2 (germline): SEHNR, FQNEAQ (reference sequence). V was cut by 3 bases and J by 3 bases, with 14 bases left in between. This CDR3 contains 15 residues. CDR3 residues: CASSLTPAGDYGYTF. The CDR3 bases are TGTGCCAGCAGCTTGACTCCGGCGGGTGACTATGGCTACACCTTC.

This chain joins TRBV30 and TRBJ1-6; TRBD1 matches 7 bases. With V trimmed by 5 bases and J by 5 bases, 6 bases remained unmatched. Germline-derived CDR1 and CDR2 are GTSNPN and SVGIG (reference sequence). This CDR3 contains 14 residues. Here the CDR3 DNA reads TGTGCCTGGGGAGGAGGGGGCCATAATTCACCCCTCCACTTT. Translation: CAWGGGGHNSPLHF.

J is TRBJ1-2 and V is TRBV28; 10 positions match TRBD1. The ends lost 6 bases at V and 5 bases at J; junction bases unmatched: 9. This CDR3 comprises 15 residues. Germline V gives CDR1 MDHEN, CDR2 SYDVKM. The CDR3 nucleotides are TGTGCCAGCAGCGGACAGGGGGGACTTGGGTATGGCTACACCTTC. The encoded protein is CASSGQGGLGYGYTF.

CDR3 loop: CASSPTGAAAYEQYF. CDR3 sequence (DNA): TGTGCCAGCAGTCCTACAGGGGCCGCGGCCTACGAGCAGTACTTC. The rearrangement links TRBV27 to TRBJ2-7; 7 nucleotides align to TRBD1. Looked up from germline, CDR1 is MNHEY and CDR2 is SMNVEV (reference sequence). The trim removed 5 bases at V and 2 bases at J, leaving 9 bases unmatched. CDR3 length equals 15 residues.

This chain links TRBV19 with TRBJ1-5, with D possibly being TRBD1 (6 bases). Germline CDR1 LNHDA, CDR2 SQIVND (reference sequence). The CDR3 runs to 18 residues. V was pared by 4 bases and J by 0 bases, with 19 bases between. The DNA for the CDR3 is TGTGCCAGTAGTACCAAAATAACAGGGAAATATAGCAATCAGCCCCAGCATTTT. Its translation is CASSTKITGKYSNQPQHF. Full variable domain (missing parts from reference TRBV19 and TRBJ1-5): DGGITQSPKYLFRKEGQNVTLSCEQNLNHDAMYWYRQDPGQGLRLIYYSQIVNDFQKGDIAEGYSVSREKKESFPLTVTSAQKNPTAFYLCASSTKITGKYSNQPQHFGDGTRLSIL.

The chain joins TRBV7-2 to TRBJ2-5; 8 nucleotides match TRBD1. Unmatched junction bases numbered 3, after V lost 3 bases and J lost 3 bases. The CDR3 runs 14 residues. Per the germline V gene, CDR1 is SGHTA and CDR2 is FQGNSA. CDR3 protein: CASSFSGGEETQYF. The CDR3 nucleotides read TGTGCCAGCAGCTTTTCAGGGGGCGAAGAGACCCAGTACTTC.

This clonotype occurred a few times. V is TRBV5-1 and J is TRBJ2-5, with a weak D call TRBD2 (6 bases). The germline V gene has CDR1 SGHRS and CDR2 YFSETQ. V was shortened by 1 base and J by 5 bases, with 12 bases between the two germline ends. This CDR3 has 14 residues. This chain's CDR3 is CASSLIPGVETQYF. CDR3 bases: TGCGCCAGCAGCTTGATCCCGGGAGTGGAGACCCAGTACTTC.

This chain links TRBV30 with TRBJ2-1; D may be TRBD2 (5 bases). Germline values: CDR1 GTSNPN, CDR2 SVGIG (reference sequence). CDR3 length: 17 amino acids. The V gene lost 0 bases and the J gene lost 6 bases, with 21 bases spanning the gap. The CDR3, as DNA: TGTGCCTGGAGTGTACGGGATGGATCCCCGTTTTTCAATGAGCAGTTCTTC. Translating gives CAWSVRDGSPFFNEQFF.

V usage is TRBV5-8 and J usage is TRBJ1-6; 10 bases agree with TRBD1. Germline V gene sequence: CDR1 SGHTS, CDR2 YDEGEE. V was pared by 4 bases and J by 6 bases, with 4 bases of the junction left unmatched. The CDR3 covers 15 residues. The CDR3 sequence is CASSRTGGTNSPLHF. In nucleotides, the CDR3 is TGTGCCAGCAGCCGGACAGGGGGTACTAATTCACCCCTCCACTTT.

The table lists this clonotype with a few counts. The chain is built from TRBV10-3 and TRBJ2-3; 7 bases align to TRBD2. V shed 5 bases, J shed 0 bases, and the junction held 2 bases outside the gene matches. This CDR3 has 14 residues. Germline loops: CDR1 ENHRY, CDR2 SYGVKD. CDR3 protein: CAISSGASTDTQYF. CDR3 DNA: TGTGCCATCAGTAGCGGGGCTAGCACAGATACGCAGTATTTT.

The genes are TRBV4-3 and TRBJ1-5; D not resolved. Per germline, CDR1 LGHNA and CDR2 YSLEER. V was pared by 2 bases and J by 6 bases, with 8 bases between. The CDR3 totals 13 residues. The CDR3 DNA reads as TGCGCCAGCAGCCAATCTACAGTTCAGCCCCAGCATTTT. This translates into CASSQSTVQPQHF.

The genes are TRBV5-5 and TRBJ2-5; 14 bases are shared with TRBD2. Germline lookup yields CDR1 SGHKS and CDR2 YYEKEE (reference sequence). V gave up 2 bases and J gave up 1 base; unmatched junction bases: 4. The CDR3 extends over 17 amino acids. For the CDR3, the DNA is TGTGCCAGCAGCTTTCGACTAGCGGGAGGGATCCAAGAGACCCAGTACTTC. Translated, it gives CASSFRLAGGIQETQYF.

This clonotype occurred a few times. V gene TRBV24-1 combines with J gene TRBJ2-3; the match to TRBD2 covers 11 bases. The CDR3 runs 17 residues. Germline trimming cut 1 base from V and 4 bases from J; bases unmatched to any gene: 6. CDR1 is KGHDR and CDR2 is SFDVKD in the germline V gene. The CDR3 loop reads CATSDFRASGRPDTQYF. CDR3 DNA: TGTGCCACCAGTGATTTTAGGGCTAGCGGGAGGCCAGATACGCAGTATTTT.

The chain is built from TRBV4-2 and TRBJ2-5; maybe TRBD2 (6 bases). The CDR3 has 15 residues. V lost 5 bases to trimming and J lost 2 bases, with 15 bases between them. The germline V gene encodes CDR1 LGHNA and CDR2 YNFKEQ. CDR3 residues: CASSLGSGRQETQYF. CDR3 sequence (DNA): TGTGCCAGCAGCTTAGGTAGCGGAAGACAAGAGACCCAGTACTTC.

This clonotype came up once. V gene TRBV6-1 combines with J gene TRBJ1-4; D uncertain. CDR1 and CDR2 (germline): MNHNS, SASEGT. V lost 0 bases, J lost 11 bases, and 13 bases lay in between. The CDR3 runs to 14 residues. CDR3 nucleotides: TGTGCCAGCAGTGAAGCGCGGGAGTTTATGAAACTGTTTTTT. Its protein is CASSEAREFMKLFF.

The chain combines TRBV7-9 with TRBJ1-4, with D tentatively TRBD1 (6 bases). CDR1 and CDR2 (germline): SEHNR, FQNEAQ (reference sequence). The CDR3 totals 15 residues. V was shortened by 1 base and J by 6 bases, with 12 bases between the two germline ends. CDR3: CASSLDSGGDEKLFF. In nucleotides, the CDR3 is TGTGCCAGCAGCTTAGATTCCGGGGGCGATGAAAAACTGTTTTTT. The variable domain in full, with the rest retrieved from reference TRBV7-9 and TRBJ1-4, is DTGVSQNPRHKITKRGQNVTFRCDPISEHNRLYWYRQTLGQGPEFLTYFQNEAQLEKSRLLSDRFSAERPKGSFSTLEIQRTEQGDSAMYLCASSLDSGGDEKLFFGSGTQLSVL.

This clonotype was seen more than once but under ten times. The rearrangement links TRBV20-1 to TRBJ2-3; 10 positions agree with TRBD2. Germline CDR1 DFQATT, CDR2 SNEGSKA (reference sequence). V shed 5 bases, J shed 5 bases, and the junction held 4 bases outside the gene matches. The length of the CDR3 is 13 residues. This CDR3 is CSAGGTSEDTQYF. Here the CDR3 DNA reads TGCAGTGCTGGCGGGACTAGCGAAGATACGCAGTATTTT.

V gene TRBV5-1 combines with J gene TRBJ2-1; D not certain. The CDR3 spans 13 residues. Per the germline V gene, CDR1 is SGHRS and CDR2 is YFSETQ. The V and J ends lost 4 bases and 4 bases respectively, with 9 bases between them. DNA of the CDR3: TGCGCCAGCAGCCTGGACGTATACAATGAGCAGTTCTTC. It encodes CASSLDVYNEQFF.

CDR3 bases: TGTGCCAGCAGTTTGCAGGCTTATGGCTACACCTTC. Translating it yields CASSLQAYGYTF. The chain carries TRBV28 and TRBJ1-2; no definite D call. Trimming took off 3 bases at V and 5 bases at J, with 7 bases between the two ends. CDR3 size: 12 residues. The germline V gene encodes CDR1 MDHEN and CDR2 SYDVKM.